The 23 T cell receptor beta chains listed next were all sequenced from one sample in a study of cytomegalovirus exposure and HLA in healthy donors. PCR employed 60 Vbeta and 13 Jbeta primers. This table comes from immunoSEQ multiplex PCR, and its TCRdb copy is limited to in-frame clones, with some not included. This sample has some 120,000 clones, with about 80% found just once. The sample was PBMCs. These receptors were collected from a man aged 25-45 years in good health and CMV-seronegative.

J is TRBJ1-2 and V is TRBV5-4; weak D call: TRBD1 (5 bases). The CDR3 has 14 amino acids. Trimming pared 4 bases from V and 10 bases from J, leaving 20 bases between. Germline-derived CDR1 and CDR2 are SGHNT and YYREEE (reference sequence). The chain's CDR3 is CASSLWEETGAYTF. The DNA of the CDR3 is TGTGCCAGCAGCCTCTGGGAGGAGACCGGGGCCTACACCTTC.

This chain links TRBV2 with TRBJ1-3, with D perhaps matching TRBD1 (5 bases). V was shortened by 5 bases and J by 0 bases, with 8 bases between the two germline ends. CDR1 and CDR2 from the germline V gene are SNHLY and FYNNEI. The CDR3 is 14 amino acids. The CDR3 nucleotides are TGTGCCAGCAGTCCGACAGCCTCTGGAAACACCATATATTTT. The encoded protein is CASSPTASGNTIYF.

This clone appeared a single time. This chain joins TRBV6-6 and TRBJ2-5, with 8 positions matching TRBD1. Trimming at V came to 0 bases and at J to 2 bases, leaving 2 bases not matched to a gene. Germline-derived CDR1 and CDR2 are MNHNY and SVGAGI (reference sequence). This CDR3 has 15 residues. CDR3 region: CASSYSGQGQETQYF. Written as DNA, the CDR3 is TGTGCCAGCAGTTACTCCGGACAGGGACAAGAGACCCAGTACTTC.

The chain employs TRBV14 and TRBJ2-7; possibly TRBD2 for D (6 bases). The CDR3 consists of 17 residues. V lost 4 bases to trimming and J lost 2 bases, with 21 bases between them. Germline loops: CDR1 SGHDN, CDR2 FVKESK. The CDR3, as DNA: TGTGCCAGCAGCCCCCATACCCAACTAGCAGCCACCTACGAGCAGTACTTC. Protein: CASSPHTQLAATYEQYF.

Notes on this clone: Other DNA variants within this sample encode the same CDR3. J is TRBJ1-1 and V is TRBV6-6, with D maybe TRBD1 (6 bases). CDR3 size: 13 residues. The ends were cut back, 0 bases at V and 6 bases at J, with 8 bases in the middle. Germline-derived CDR1 and CDR2 are MNHNY and SVGAGI (reference sequence). The CDR3: CASSYSRGSEAFF. For the CDR3, the DNA is TGTGCCAGCAGTTACTCGAGGGGGTCTGAAGCTTTCTTT.

V usage is TRBV27 and J usage is TRBJ2-1; 12 bases are a match to TRBD2. Germline CDR1 is MNHEY and CDR2 is SMNVEV (reference sequence). This CDR3 spans 16 amino acids. V trimming: 2 bases; J trimming: 8 bases; junction bases outside the gene matches: 7. CDR3: CASSLILAGGFDEQFF. DNA of the CDR3: TGTGCCAGCAGTTTAATACTAGCGGGAGGTTTTGATGAGCAGTTCTTC.

The chain employs TRBV7-9 and TRBJ2-3; weak D call: TRBD2 (6 bases). In germline, CDR1 is SEHNR, CDR2 FQNEAQ (reference sequence). The CDR3 loop spans 16 amino acids. Trimming removed 2 bases from V and 10 bases from J, with 22 bases in between. The CDR3: CASSLLSSANFPPQYF. CDR3 nucleotides: TGTGCCAGCAGCTTATTATCTAGCGCCAACTTTCCACCGCAGTATTTT.

The chain couples TRBV5-5 to TRBJ1-5; D remains ambiguous. CDR3 size: 17 residues. V lost 2 bases to trimming and J lost 2 bases, with 17 bases between them. Germline V lookup: CDR1 SGHKS, CDR2 YYEKEE (reference sequence). The CDR3 nucleotides read TGTGCCAGCAGCTTTGAGCGGGTACGGGGTGGCAATCAGCCCCAGCATTTT. Encoded protein: CASSFERVRGGNQPQHF.

The rearrangement uses TRBV19 and TRBJ2-1, with a possible D match to TRBD1 (6 bases). CDR1 is LNHDA, CDR2 SQIVND, per germline (reference sequence). CDR3 length: 14 residues. The germline V and J ends were trimmed by 8 bases and 5 bases, with 16 bases remaining between them. For the CDR3, the DNA is TGTGCCAGTGATTCCCCAGGGGCACACAATGAGCAGTTCTTC. Translated, it gives CASDSPGAHNEQFF.

The chain combines TRBV10-1 with TRBJ2-1, with TRBD2 identical over 9 bases. J gave up 9 bases and V 5 bases, and 8 bases lay outside the gene matches. The CDR3 contains 14 residues. The germline V gene has CDR1 WNHNN and CDR2 SYGVQD (reference sequence). The CDR3 loop is CASSLAGDPGEQFF. The DNA for the CDR3 is TGCGCCAGCAGTTTAGCGGGAGACCCCGGTGAGCAGTTCTTC.

This clone appeared once. The chain joins TRBV28 to TRBJ2-7; 8 bases are shared with TRBD1. This CDR3 spans 15 amino acids. In germline, CDR1 is MDHEN, CDR2 SYDVKM. With 5 bases clipped from V and 4 bases from J, the junction kept 10 bases outside the gene matches. CDR3 in amino acids: CASSTAVTGVYEQYF. Here the CDR3 DNA reads TGTGCCAGCAGTACAGCCGTGACAGGGGTTTACGAGCAGTACTTC.

The rearrangement uses TRBV10-2 and TRBJ2-3; D not resolved. The germline V and J ends were trimmed by 0 bases and 6 bases, with 13 bases remaining between them. CDR3 size: 15 residues. In germline, CDR1 is WSHSY, CDR2 SAAADI. CDR3 protein: CASSESWLEKDTQYF. CDR3 nucleotide sequence: TGCGCCAGCAGTGAGTCTTGGCTAGAGAAGGATACGCAGTATTTT.

This clone was seen a few times. The V call is TRBV11-2, the J call TRBJ1-2; TRBD1 is a possible D gene (5 bases). This CDR3 has 14 residues. V dropped 5 bases and J dropped 7 bases, with 17 bases sitting between them. Germline-derived CDR1 and CDR2 are SGHAT and FQNNGV. The CDR3 nucleotides are TGTGCCAGCAGCAAAGCGACAGTGTATTCTGGCTACACCTTC. Protein: CASSKATVYSGYTF. The full variable domain, completed using reference TRBV11-2 and TRBJ1-2, is EAGVAQSPRYKIIEKRQSVAFWCNPISGHATLYWYQQILGQGPKLLIQFQNNGVVDDSQLPKDRFSAERLKGVDSTLKIQPAKLEDSAVYLCASSKATVYSGYTFGSGTRLTVV.

This clone was found a few times. The chain is built from TRBV21-1 and TRBJ2-7; the D call TRBD1 from the table was never checked on the DNA. TRBV21-1 counts as a pseudogene. CDR3 length: 16 amino acids. DNA of the CDR3: TGTGCCAGCAGCAGAAGCCGGGACAAGACTACCTACGAGCAGTACTTC. This sequence encodes CASSRSRDKTTYEQYF.

CDR3 residues: CASSSTGGSGGTEAFF. CDR3 nucleotides: TGTGCCAGCAGCTCTACAGGGGGCTCAGGGGGGACTGAAGCTTTCTTT. V gene TRBV7-9 combines with J gene TRBJ1-1; 9 bases line up with TRBD1. V was pared by 4 bases and J by 5 bases, with 11 bases of the junction left unmatched. This CDR3 region has 16 residues. Germline CDR1 reads SEHNR; CDR2 reads FQNEAQ (reference sequence).

This sequence joins TRBV27 and TRBJ2-5; 13 bases agree with TRBD2. The CDR3 covers 16 residues. Germline V gene data show CDR1 as MNHEY and CDR2 as SMNVEV (reference sequence). The V and J ends lost 4 bases and 4 bases, in that order; junction bases with no gene match: 6. The CDR3 loop reads CASSSWTSGRGETQYF. The CDR3 DNA follows: TGTGCCAGCAGTTCCTGGACTAGCGGGAGAGGAGAGACCCAGTACTTC.

This clone was seen a single time. The V call is TRBV5-4, the J call TRBJ2-2, with TRBD2 identical over 11 bases. V shed 3 bases, J shed 5 bases, and the junction held 6 bases outside the gene matches. The CDR3 runs 16 residues. The germline gives CDR1 SGHNT, CDR2 YYREEE (reference sequence). CDR3 sequence reads: CASSSGTSGSTGELFF. CDR3 coding DNA: TGTGCCAGCAGCTCCGGAACTAGCGGGAGTACCGGGGAGCTGTTTTTT.

The J gene is TRBJ2-5, the V gene TRBV6-5, with TRBD2 matching 7 bases. J was trimmed by 5 bases and V by 0 bases; bases with no gene match: 9. Per germline, CDR1 MNHEY and CDR2 SVGAGI. CDR3 size: 16 residues. CDR3 loop: CASSYSIGAGAETQYF. The CDR3 DNA follows: TGTGCCAGCAGTTACTCGATTGGCGCGGGAGCCGAGACCCAGTACTTC.

The rearrangement joins TRBV28 to TRBJ2-1, with 16 bases aligning to TRBD2. Looked up from germline, CDR1 is MDHEN and CDR2 is SYDVKM. With 6 bases clipped from V and 6 bases from J, the junction kept 17 bases outside the gene matches. This CDR3 has 20 amino acids. The CDR3, as DNA: TGTGCCAGCAGGCCAGGCCCGGGACTAGCGGGAGGGGTAACCCGCAATGAGCAGTTCTTC. Translated: CASRPGPGLAGGVTRNEQFF. The whole variable domain, remainder taken from reference TRBV28 and TRBJ2-1, is DVKVTQSSRYLVKRTGEKVFLECVQDMDHENMFWYRQDPGLGLRLIYFSYDVKMKEKGDIPEGYSVSREKKERFSLILESASTNQTSMYLCASRPGPGLAGGVTRNEQFFGPGTRLTVL.

About this clone: Other DNA sequences in the sample encode the same CDR3. The chain couples TRBV27 to TRBJ2-7; 9 bases align to TRBD1. Germline CDR1 MNHEY, CDR2 SMNVEV (reference sequence). The CDR3 is 15 residues long. V shed 0 bases, J shed 4 bases, and the junction held 4 bases outside the gene matches. CDR3 sequence reads: CASSLSGTGTYEQYF. The CDR3 DNA reads TGTGCCAGCAGTTTATCCGGGACAGGGACGTACGAGCAGTACTTC.

This sequence joins TRBV7-9 and TRBJ2-7; 7 nucleotides align to TRBD2. The CDR3 covers 16 residues. The germline V gene encodes CDR1 SEHNR and CDR2 FQNEAQ (reference sequence). V dropped 1 base and J dropped 5; count of bases not matched to a gene: 11. Written as DNA, the CDR3 is TGTGCCAGCAGCTTAGAAGGTGGGGCGGGAGCTAACGAGCAGTACTTC. Its protein product is CASSLEGGAGANEQYF.

The CDR3 spells CASSEQGRVFQPQHF. The DNA of the CDR3 is TGCGCCAGCAGCGAACAGGGTCGGGTCTTTCAGCCCCAGCATTTT. The chain uses TRBV4-1 and TRBJ1-5; a weak D match, TRBD1 (6 bases). V was shortened by 5 bases and J by 6 bases, with 17 bases between the two germline ends. CDR1 MGHRA and CDR2 YSYEKL come from the germline V gene. CDR3 length: 15 residues.

This clone was counted a single time. This chain links TRBV10-3 with TRBJ2-7; no reliable D call. Trimming pared 0 bases from V and 3 bases from J, leaving 9 bases between. This CDR3 comprises 14 residues. The germline CDR1 and CDR2 sequences are ENHRY and SYGVKD. The CDR3 region is CAISESNSGYEQYF. The CDR3 bases are TGTGCCATCAGTGAGTCCAACAGTGGCTACGAGCAGTACTTC.